This T cell receptor (beta chain) was recovered during a study of Graves' ophthalmopathy and Graves' hyperthyroidism. Germline V gene lookup returns CDR1 SGHTA and CDR2 FQGTGA. Trimming took 5 bases from V and 5 from J; bases not matched to a gene: 9. This CDR3 contains 15 residues. TCR beta CDR3 regions were amplified from RNA transcripts. The library came from an HTBI-primed first-round RT-PCR and a second-round multiplex PCR. One entry per CDR3 protein, called by TCRdb with MiXCR from the multiplex PCR reads. The sample holds 240,000 or so distinct CDR3 sequences, 40% to 50% seen once. Sample: peripheral blood. The rearrangement uses TRBV7-3 and TRBJ2-5, with 9 positions matching TRBD1. This TCR was recovered from an adult man with Graves' ophthalmopathy. CDR3 residues: CASSHGTGSVETQYF. The CDR3 nucleotides read TGTGCCAGCAGCCACGGGACAGGGTCAGTGGAGACCCAGTACTTC. The full variable domain, in which reference TRBV7-3 and TRBJ2-5 provide the parts outside the CDR3, is GAGVSQTPSNKVTEKGKYVELRCDPISGHTALYWYRQSLGQGPEFLIYFQGTGAADDSGLPNDRFFAVRPEGSVSTLKIQRTERGDSAVYLCASSHGTGSVETQYFGPGTRLLVL.